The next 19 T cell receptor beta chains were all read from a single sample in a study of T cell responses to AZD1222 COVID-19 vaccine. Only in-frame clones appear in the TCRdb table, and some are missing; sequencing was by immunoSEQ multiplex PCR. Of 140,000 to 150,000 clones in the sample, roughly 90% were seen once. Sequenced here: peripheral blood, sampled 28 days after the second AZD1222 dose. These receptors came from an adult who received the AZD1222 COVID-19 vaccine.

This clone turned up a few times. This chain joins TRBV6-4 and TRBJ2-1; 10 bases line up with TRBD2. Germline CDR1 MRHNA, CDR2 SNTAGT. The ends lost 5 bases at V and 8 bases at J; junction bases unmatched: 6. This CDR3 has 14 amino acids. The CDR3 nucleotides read TGTGCCAGCAGTTCGGGAGCGGGAGGGGATGAGCAGTTCTTC. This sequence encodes CASSSGAGGDEQFF.

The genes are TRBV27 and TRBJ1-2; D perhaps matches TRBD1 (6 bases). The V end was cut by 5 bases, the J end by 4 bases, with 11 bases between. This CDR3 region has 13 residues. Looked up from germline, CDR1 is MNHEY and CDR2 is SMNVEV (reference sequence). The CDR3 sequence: CASSRGIGYGYTF. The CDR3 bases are TGTGCCAGCAGTAGGGGGATCGGCTATGGCTACACCTTC.

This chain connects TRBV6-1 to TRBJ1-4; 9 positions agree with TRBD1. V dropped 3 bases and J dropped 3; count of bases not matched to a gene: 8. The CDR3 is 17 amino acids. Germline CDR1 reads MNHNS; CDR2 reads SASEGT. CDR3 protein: CASSDFDRGASNEKLFF. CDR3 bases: TGTGCCAGCAGTGACTTCGACAGGGGGGCCTCTAATGAAAAACTGTTTTTT.

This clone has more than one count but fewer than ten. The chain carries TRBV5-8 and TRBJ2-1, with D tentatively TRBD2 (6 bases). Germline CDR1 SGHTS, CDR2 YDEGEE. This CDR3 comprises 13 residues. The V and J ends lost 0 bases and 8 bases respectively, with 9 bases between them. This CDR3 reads CASSLAWGDEQFF. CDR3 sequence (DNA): TGTGCCAGCAGCTTGGCGTGGGGGGATGAGCAGTTCTTC.

This CDR3 is CASRRLAGDGNEQFF. CDR3 DNA sequence: TGTGCCAGCAGGAGACTAGCGGGTGACGGTAATGAGCAGTTCTTC. This chain joins TRBV2 and TRBJ2-1; TRBD2 aligns across 10 bases. CDR1 and CDR2 from the germline V gene are SNHLY and FYNNEI. The CDR3 runs to 15 residues. Unmatched junction bases numbered 9, after V lost 6 bases and J lost 7 bases.

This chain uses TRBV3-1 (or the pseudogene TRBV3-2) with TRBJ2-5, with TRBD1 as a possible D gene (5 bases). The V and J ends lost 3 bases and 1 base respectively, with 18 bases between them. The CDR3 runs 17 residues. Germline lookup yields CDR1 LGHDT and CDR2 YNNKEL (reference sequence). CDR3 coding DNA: TGTGCCAGCAGCCACACCGGCGGCAGGACATCCCAAGAGACCCAGTACTTC. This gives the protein CASSHTGGRTSQETQYF.

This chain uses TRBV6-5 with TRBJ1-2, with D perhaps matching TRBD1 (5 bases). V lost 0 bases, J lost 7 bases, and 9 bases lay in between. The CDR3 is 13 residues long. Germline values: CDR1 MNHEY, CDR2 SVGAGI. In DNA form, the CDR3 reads TGTGCCAGCAGTTACTCGCTTCAGGGTGGCTACACCTTC. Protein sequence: CASSYSLQGGYTF.

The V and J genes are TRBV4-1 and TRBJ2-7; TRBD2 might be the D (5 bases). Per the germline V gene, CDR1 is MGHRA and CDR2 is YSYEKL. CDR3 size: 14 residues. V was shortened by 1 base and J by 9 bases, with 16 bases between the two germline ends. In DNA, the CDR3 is TGCGCCAGCAGCCAAGGCTTCGAGGGAAAGTTGCAGTACTTC. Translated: CASSQGFEGKLQYF.

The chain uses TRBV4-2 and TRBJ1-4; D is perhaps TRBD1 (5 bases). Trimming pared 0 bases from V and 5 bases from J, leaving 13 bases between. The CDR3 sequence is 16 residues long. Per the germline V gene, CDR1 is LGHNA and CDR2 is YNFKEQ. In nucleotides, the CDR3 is TGTGCCAGCAGCCAAGAAGGTGCAGGGAGGAATGAAAAACTGTTTTTT. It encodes CASSQEGAGRNEKLFF.

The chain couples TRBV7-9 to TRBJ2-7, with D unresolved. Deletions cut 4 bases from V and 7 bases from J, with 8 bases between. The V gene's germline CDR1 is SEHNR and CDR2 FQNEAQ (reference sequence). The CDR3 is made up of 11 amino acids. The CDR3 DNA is TGTGCCAGCAGCTCCGCCGGGGAGCAGTACTTC. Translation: CASSSAGEQYF.

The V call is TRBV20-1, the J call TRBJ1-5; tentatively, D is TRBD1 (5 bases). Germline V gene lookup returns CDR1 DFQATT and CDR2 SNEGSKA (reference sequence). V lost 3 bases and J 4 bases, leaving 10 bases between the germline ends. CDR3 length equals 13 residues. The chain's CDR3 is CSASDGQNQPQHF. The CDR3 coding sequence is TGCAGTGCTAGTGACGGACAAAATCAGCCCCAGCATTTT.

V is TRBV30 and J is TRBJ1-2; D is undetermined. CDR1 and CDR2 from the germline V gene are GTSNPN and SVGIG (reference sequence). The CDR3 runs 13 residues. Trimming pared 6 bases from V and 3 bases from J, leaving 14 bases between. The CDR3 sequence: CACPGVRDYGYTF. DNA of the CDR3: TGTGCCTGCCCCGGGGTCCGGGACTATGGCTACACCTTC.

The CDR3, as DNA: TGTGCCAGCAGTGATCTGGGACTAGGGGCCTGGGAGCAGTACTTC. It translates to CASSDLGLGAWEQYF. J is TRBJ2-7 and V is TRBV2, with 8 nucleotides matching TRBD2. Germline V gene sequence: CDR1 SNHLY, CDR2 FYNNEI. This CDR3 spans 15 amino acids. The junction had 11 bases not matched to a gene; V was cut back by 3 bases and J by 7 bases.

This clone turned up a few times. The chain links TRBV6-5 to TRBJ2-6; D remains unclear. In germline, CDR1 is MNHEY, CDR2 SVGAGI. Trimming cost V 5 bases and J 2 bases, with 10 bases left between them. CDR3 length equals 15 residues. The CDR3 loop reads CASSLTETGANVLTF. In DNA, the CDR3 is TGTGCCAGCAGTCTCACAGAGACTGGGGCCAACGTCCTGACTTTC.

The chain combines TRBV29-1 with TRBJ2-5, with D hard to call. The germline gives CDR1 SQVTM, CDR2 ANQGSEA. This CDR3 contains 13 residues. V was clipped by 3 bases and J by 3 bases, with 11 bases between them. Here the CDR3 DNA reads TGCAGCGTTGAGACCGACCAAGAAGAGACCCAGTACTTC. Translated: CSVETDQEETQYF.

The CDR3 loop reads CASSAEGGYEKLFF. The CDR3 DNA reads as TGTGCCAGCAGCGCGGAGGGCGGATATGAAAAACTGTTTTTT. The chain links TRBV7-2 to TRBJ1-4, with no clear D. Germline assignment: CDR1 SGHTA and CDR2 FQGNSA. This CDR3 spans 14 amino acids. The germline V and J ends were trimmed by 5 bases and 6 bases, with 13 bases remaining between them.

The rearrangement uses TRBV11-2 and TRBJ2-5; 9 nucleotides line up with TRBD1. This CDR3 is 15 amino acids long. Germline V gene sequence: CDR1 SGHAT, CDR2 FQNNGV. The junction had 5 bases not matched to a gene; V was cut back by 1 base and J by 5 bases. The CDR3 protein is CASSLGRTGVETQYF. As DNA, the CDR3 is TGTGCCAGCAGCTTAGGAAGGACAGGGGTGGAGACCCAGTACTTC.

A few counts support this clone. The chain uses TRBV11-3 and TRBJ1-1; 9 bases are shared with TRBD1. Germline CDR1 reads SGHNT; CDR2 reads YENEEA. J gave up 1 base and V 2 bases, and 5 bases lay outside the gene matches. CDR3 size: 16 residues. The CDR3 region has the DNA TGTGCCAGCAGCTTATGGGACAGGGTTGGGAACACTGAAGCTTTCTTT. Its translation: CASSLWDRVGNTEAFF. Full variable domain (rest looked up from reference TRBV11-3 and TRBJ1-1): EAGVVQSPRYKIIEKKQPVAFWCNPISGHNTLYWYLQNLGQGPELLIRYENEEAVDDSQLPKDRFSAERLKGVDSTLKIQPAELGDSAVYLCASSLWDRVGNTEAFFGQGTRLTVV.

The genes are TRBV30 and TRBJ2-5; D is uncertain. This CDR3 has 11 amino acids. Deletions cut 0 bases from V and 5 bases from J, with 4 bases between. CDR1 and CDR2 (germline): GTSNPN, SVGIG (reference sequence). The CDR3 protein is CAWSVRETQYF. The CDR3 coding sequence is TGTGCCTGGAGTGTAAGGGAGACCCAGTACTTC.